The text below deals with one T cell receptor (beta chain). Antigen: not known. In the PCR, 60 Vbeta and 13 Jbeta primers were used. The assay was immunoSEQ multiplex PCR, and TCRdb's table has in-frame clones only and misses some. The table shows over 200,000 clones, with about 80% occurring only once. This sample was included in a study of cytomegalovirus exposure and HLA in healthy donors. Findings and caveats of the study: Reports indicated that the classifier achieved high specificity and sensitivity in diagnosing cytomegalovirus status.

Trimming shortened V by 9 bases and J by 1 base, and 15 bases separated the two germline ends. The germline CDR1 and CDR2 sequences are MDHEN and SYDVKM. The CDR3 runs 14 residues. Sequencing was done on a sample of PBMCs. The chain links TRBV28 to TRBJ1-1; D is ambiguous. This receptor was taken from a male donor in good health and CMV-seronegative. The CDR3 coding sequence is TGTGCCAGTCCACCTTCAGGAGGGAACACTGAAGCTTTCTTT. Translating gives CASPPSGGNTEAFF. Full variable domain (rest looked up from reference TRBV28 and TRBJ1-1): DVKVTQSSRYLVKRTGEKVFLECVQDMDHENMFWYRQDPGLGLRLIYFSYDVKMKEKGDIPEGYSVSREKKERFSLILESASTNQTSMYLCASPPSGGNTEAFFGQGTRLTVV.